This T cell receptor (beta chain) stems from a study of OX40 agonist ivuxolimab in advanced cancers. The wider study: Males comprised 75% to 90% of the group, whose mean age was approximately 60 years (range roughly 23 to 90).

The protocol was immunoSEQ multiplex PCR, while the TCRdb copy is restricted to in-frame clones and leaves out a portion. The data contain some 58,000 clones, around 88% of them singletons. Germline V gene sequence: CDR1 SGHTA, CDR2 FQGNSA. The CDR3 totals 12 residues. As concerns this clone: One junction end disagrees with the germline gene, perhaps due to a read error.

The chain combines TRBV7-2 with TRBJ2-5; no clear D gene. The source material was CD4+ or CD8+ T cells sorted from blood, sampled in a trial of the OX40 agonist ivuxolimab. The sequence was collected from an adult with an advanced solid tumor such as melanoma, head and neck, liver or kidney cancer. The CDR3 protein is CASSLYQETQYF. The CDR3, as DNA: TGTGCCAGCAGCCTCTACCAGGAGACCCAGTACTTC.